A selection of T cell receptor beta chains follows, all from one sample in a study of T cell changes during pregnancy in multiple sclerosis. TCRdb keeps only in-frame clones here, not all; method: immunoSEQ multiplex PCR. The data contain 25,000 to 30,000 clones, over 75% of them singletons. This material consisted of CD8+ T cells from peripheral blood mononuclear cells, taken after pregnancy. The source is a female donor with multiple sclerosis, enrolled in a pregnancy study. Both conserved end residues are part of each CDR3. Fields, in order: CDR3 length, clone size, V gene, J gene, D gene, CDR3 protein, CDR3 DNA. The D gene is left open where the match is weak. Some rows mark clone size as missing; the rest say once, few, many or name a class of expanded clone.

>13|many|TRBV6-1|TRBJ1-1|-
CASSEVENTEAFF
TGTGCCAGCAGTGAAGTAGAGAACACTGAAGCTTTCTTT
>13|-|TRBV27|TRBJ2-3|TRBD1
CASNSRGPDTQYF
TGTGCCAGCAACTCTAGGGGGCCTGATACGCAGTATTTT
>14|few|TRBV25-1|TRBJ2-2|-
CASSNRVETGELFF
TGTGCCAGCAGTAACAGGGTAGAGACCGGGGAGCTGTTTTTT
>13|-|TRBV15|TRBJ1-2|-
CATSSLGGYGYTF
TGTGCCACCAGCAGCCTAGGGGGTTATGGCTACACCTTC
>13|-|TRBV28|TRBJ2-2|-
CAIPLHSTGELFF
TGTGCCATCCCACTTCATAGTACCGGGGAGCTGTTTTTT
>16|-|TRBV29-1|TRBJ2-1|TRBD1
CSVLLGGANSYNEQFF
TGCAGCGTTCTTCTAGGGGGCGCGAACTCCTACAATGAGCAGTTCTTC
>15|-|TRBV6-1|TRBJ2-3|TRBD1
CASSGRDRGSDTQYF
TGTGCCAGCAGTGGCCGGGACAGGGGGTCAGATACGCAGTATTTT
>16|once|TRBV30|TRBJ2-1|-
CAWDVGVGAGYNEQFF
TGTGCCTGGGACGTCGGAGTAGGGGCCGGCTACAATGAGCAGTTCTTC
>14|-|TRBV4-3|TRBJ2-7|-
CASSHGFEGDEQYF
TGCGCCAGCAGCCATGGATTTGAGGGGGACGAGCAGTACTTC
>15|once|TRBV5-5|TRBJ2-7|TRBD1
CASSFPGTGTYEQYF
TGTGCCAGCAGCTTCCCCGGGACAGGAACCTACGAGCAGTACTTC
>19|-|TRBV5-1|TRBJ1-1|-
CASSLVRGFGREGNTEAFF
TGCGCCAGCAGCTTGGTACGTGGTTTTGGCAGGGAGGGGAACACTGAAGCTTTCTTT
>14|-|TRBV7-9|TRBJ1-1|-
CASSAGRSNTEAFF
TGTGCCAGCAGCGCGGGACGGTCAAACACTGAAGCTTTCTTT
>16|-|TRBV4-2|TRBJ2-7|TRBD2
CASSQDVERGSYEQYF
TGTGCCAGCAGCCAAGACGTCGAGCGGGGGTCCTACGAGCAGTACTTC
>16|-|TRBV25-1|TRBJ1-3|-
CASAAIGSTPGNTIYF
TGTGCCAGCGCAGCGATCGGCAGTACCCCTGGAAACACCATATATTTT
>18|-|TRBV30|TRBJ2-5|TRBD1
CAWSHLRTGDPGRETQYF
TGTGCCTGGAGTCATCTCCGGACAGGGGATCCCGGGAGAGAGACCCAGTACTTC
>15|-|TRBV5-5|TRBJ1-6|-
CASSSLGSYNSPLHF
TGTGCCAGCAGCTCCTTAGGGAGCTATAATTCACCCCTCCACTTT
>10|few|TRBV20-1|TRBJ1-2|-
CSAQQYGYTF
TGCAGTGCTCAACAGTATGGCTACACCTTC
>14|once|TRBV12-5|TRBJ2-1|-
CASGTPDSFNEQFF
TGTGCTAGTGGTACCCCGGACAGCTTCAATGAGCAGTTCTTC
>14|-|TRBV6-1|TRBJ2-1|TRBD2
CASSEETSFSEQFF
TGTGCCAGCAGTGAGGAGACTAGCTTTAGTGAGCAGTTCTTC
>16|-|TRBV15|TRBJ1-2|TRBD1
CATSSTRQGLVYGYTF
TGTGCCACCAGCTCTACTAGACAGGGTTTGGTATATGGCTACACCTTC
>14|-|TRBV13|TRBJ1-1|-
CASSLEGHGGEAFF
TGTGCCAGCAGCTTAGAGGGACACGGAGGTGAAGCTTTCTTT
>12|-|TRBV11-2|TRBJ2-3|-
CASSFPRDTQYF
TGTGCCAGCAGCTTCCCTAGGGATACGCAGTATTTT
>16|-|TRBV27|TRBJ2-5|TRBD1
CASSLSRGDRQETQYF
TGTGCCAGCAGTTTATCCCGAGGGGACAGACAAGAGACCCAGTACTTC
>15|-|TRBV7-2|TRBJ2-1|TRBD2
CASSPSGSSYNEQFF
TGTGCCAGCAGCCCTAGCGGGTCCTCCTACAATGAGCAGTTCTTC